These 30 T cell receptor beta chains share one sample of origin, sequenced in a study of cytomegalovirus exposure and HLA in healthy donors. Primers: 60 Vbeta forward and 13 Jbeta reverse. Sequencing used immunoSEQ multiplex PCR; TCRdb keeps in-frame clones, though not all of them. This table has some 90,000 clones, more than 70% appearing once. Sequenced input: PBMCs. The receptors were sampled from a man aged 40-50 years in good health and CMV-seronegative.

The rearrangement uses TRBV10-3 and TRBJ1-1, with 9 bases aligning to TRBD1. This CDR3 spans 18 amino acids. Germline V gives CDR1 ENHRY, CDR2 SYGVKD. Trimming at V came to 0 bases and at J to 5 bases, leaving 13 bases not matched to a gene. The CDR3 loop is CAISESNRQGEVGTEAFF. The CDR3 DNA sequence: TGTGCCATCAGTGAGTCGAACAGACAGGGGGAGGTTGGTACTGAAGCTTTCTTT.

This clone was counted only a few times. The gene calls are TRBV5-4 and TRBJ1-2; unclear D gene. Germline V gene sequence: CDR1 SGHNT, CDR2 YYREEE (reference sequence). V gave up 4 bases and J gave up 2 bases, with 9 bases separating them. The CDR3 is made up of 13 amino acids. This CDR3 reads CASSVSGNYGYTF. The CDR3 DNA follows: TGTGCCAGCAGCGTATCAGGCAACTATGGCTACACCTTC.

This clone was counted a few times. The rearrangement joins TRBV4-3 to TRBJ2-3; the match to TRBD2 covers 9 bases. Germline CDR1 reads LGHNA; CDR2 reads YSLEER. V lost 0 bases to trimming and J lost 4 bases; unmatched junction nucleotides: 8. The CDR3 runs to 17 residues. Here the CDR3 reads CASSQDQRGVWADTQYF. The CDR3, as DNA: TGCGCCAGCAGCCAAGACCAGCGGGGGGTTTGGGCAGATACGCAGTATTTT.

This chain uses TRBV4-2 with TRBJ2-7; the D gene is possibly TRBD2 (7 bases). CDR1 and CDR2 from the germline V gene are LGHNA and YNFKEQ. The V end was cut by 3 bases, the J end by 6 bases, with 18 bases between. CDR3 size: 15 residues. The CDR3 here is CASSHEGGIQGEQYF. CDR3 DNA: TGTGCCAGCAGCCACGAGGGGGGGATCCAGGGCGAGCAGTACTTC.

The V gene is TRBV6-5, the J gene TRBJ2-2; 12 nucleotides agree with TRBD2. V lost 6 bases and J lost 6; bases outside the gene matches: 5. The CDR3 totals 15 residues. Germline V CDR1 and CDR2: MNHEY, SVGAGI. CDR3 nucleotide sequence: TGTGCCAGCAGCCCTAGCGGGGGGGCCGCCGGGGAGCTGTTTTTT. Its protein is CASSPSGGAAGELFF.

The CDR3 is CSVELANTNSNQPQHF. CDR3 bases: TGCAGCGTTGAATTAGCCAACACGAATAGCAATCAGCCCCAGCATTTT. The chain employs TRBV29-1 and TRBJ1-5; D is undetermined. Germline lookup yields CDR1 SQVTM and CDR2 ANQGSEA. The CDR3 has 16 amino acids. Trimming cost V 2 bases and J 0 bases, with 14 bases left between them.

By share of the sample, this clone is medium-sized. The gene calls are TRBV6-4 and TRBJ2-3; D may be TRBD1 (5 bases). The germline V and J ends were trimmed by 4 bases and 2 bases, with 7 bases remaining between them. The V gene's germline CDR1 is MRHNA and CDR2 SNTAGT. The CDR3 totals 13 residues. The CDR3 loop reads CASSGTNTDTQYF. CDR3 nucleotides: TGTGCCAGCAGTGGGACAAACACAGATACGCAGTATTTT.

The rearrangement links TRBV19 to TRBJ2-2; 12 bases align to TRBD1. Germline V lookup: CDR1 LNHDA, CDR2 SQIVND (reference sequence). Germline trimming cut 7 bases from V and 4 bases from J; bases unmatched to any gene: 7. The CDR3 contains 16 residues. CDR3 amino acids: CASMGQGAVGTGELFF. The CDR3 DNA reads TGTGCCAGTATGGGACAGGGGGCCGTGGGCACCGGGGAGCTGTTTTTT.

This clone was recorded once. The genes are TRBV6-5 and TRBJ1-2, with D hard to call. Per germline, CDR1 MNHEY and CDR2 SVGAGI. The CDR3 sequence is 14 residues long. V was cut by 2 bases and J by 1 base, with 8 bases left in between. The chain's CDR3 is CASSYRWSNYGYTF. In DNA form, the CDR3 reads TGTGCCAGCAGTTACCGATGGAGTAACTATGGCTACACCTTC.

This chain uses TRBV19 with TRBJ1-5; 9 nucleotides align to TRBD1. CDR1 and CDR2 from the germline V gene are LNHDA and SQIVND (reference sequence). Trimming took 3 bases from V and 5 from J; bases not matched to a gene: 5. The CDR3 spans 15 residues. CDR3 nucleotides: TGTGCCAGTAGTATCACAGGGGGCGAGGATCAGCCCCAGCATTTT. Translated: CASSITGGEDQPQHF.

The chain employs TRBV9 and TRBJ2-2; D is unclear. This CDR3 has 15 residues. V shed 4 bases and J shed 1 base, with 11 bases lying between them. Germline assignment: CDR1 SGDLS and CDR2 YYNGEE. CDR3 region: CASSPREENTGELFF. For the CDR3, the DNA is TGTGCCAGCAGCCCCCGAGAAGAGAACACCGGGGAGCTGTTTTTT. Full variable domain (outside the CDR3, taken from reference TRBV9 and TRBJ2-2): DSGVTQTPKHLITATGQRVTLRCSPRSGDLSVYWYQQSLDQGLQFLIQYYNGEERAKGNILERFSAQQFPDLHSELNLSSLELGDSALYFCASSPREENTGELFFGEGSRLTVL.

The CDR3 nucleotides read TGTGCCAGCAGTCTCCCCTTAGCCGGGGAGCTGTTTTTT. Encoded protein: CASSLPLAGELFF. The genes are TRBV27 and TRBJ2-2; D ambiguous. The V and J ends lost 5 bases and 6 bases respectively, with 10 bases between them. Germline CDR1 and CDR2: MNHEY and SMNVEV (reference sequence). The CDR3 is 13 residues long.

The gene calls are TRBV7-9 and TRBJ1-1; D call uncertain. This CDR3 is built from 12 residues. V was cut by 2 bases and J by 5 bases, with 6 bases left in between. Germline CDR1 and CDR2: SEHNR and FQNEAQ (reference sequence). The CDR3, as DNA: TGTGCCAGCAGCTTACCGGGGACTGAAGCTTTCTTT. Protein sequence: CASSLPGTEAFF.

The rearrangement uses TRBV7-2 and TRBJ1-1, with 8 bases that match TRBD1. The germline V gene encodes CDR1 SGHTA and CDR2 FQGNSA. Trimming took 2 bases from V and 5 from J; bases not matched to a gene: 1. This CDR3 is built from 13 residues. The CDR3 DNA reads TGTGCCAGCAGCTTACAGGGGGCGACTGAAGCTTTCTTT. Its translation is CASSLQGATEAFF.

The sample holds a few counts of this clone. The V gene is TRBV6-1, the J gene TRBJ2-1, with TRBD1 identical over 7 bases. Germline V gene data show CDR1 as MNHNS and CDR2 as SASEGT. The length of the CDR3 is 14 residues. The trim removed 6 bases at V and 0 bases at J, leaving 2 bases unmatched. CDR3 protein: CASRYRGSYNEQFF. The CDR3 DNA reads as TGTGCCAGCAGATACAGGGGCTCCTACAATGAGCAGTTCTTC.

V gene TRBV19 combines with J gene TRBJ1-2, with TRBD1 matching 10 bases. Unmatched junction bases numbered 3, after V lost 5 bases and J lost 3 bases. CDR3 length: 14 residues. In germline, CDR1 is LNHDA, CDR2 SQIVND (reference sequence). CDR3 sequence: CASSLGTGDYGYTF. The DNA for the CDR3 is TGTGCCAGTAGTCTTGGGACAGGGGACTATGGCTACACCTTC.

The genes are TRBV5-1 and TRBJ1-4, with TRBD1 as a possible D gene (5 bases). The CDR3 has 14 residues. The V end was cut by 0 bases, the J end by 8 bases, with 11 bases between. CDR1 SGHRS and CDR2 YFSETQ come from the germline V gene. In nucleotides, the CDR3 is TGCGCCAGCAGCTTGGGGGCCGGGGGGGAAAAACTGTTTTTT. This gives the protein CASSLGAGGEKLFF.

The chain couples TRBV10-3 to TRBJ2-5, with TRBD1 as a possible D gene (5 bases). The J call is doubtful: the DNA matches TRBJ2-7 better. Germline CDR1 ENHRY, CDR2 SYGVKD. This CDR3 comprises 16 residues. CDR3 protein: CAISERSGWQGYEQYF. The CDR3 nucleotides read TGTGCCATCAGTGAGCGGAGTGGGTGGCAGGGTTACGAGCAGTACTTC.

This chain connects TRBV7-3 to TRBJ1-2; 7 bases are a match to TRBD1. Germline V CDR1 and CDR2: SGHTA, FQGTGA. V trimming: 6 bases; J trimming: 4 bases; junction bases outside the gene matches: 11. This CDR3 is built from 15 residues. The CDR3 protein is CASRAGTAPTYGYTF. The CDR3 DNA reads as TGTGCCAGCAGAGCCGGGACAGCTCCCACCTATGGCTACACCTTC.

This clone was counted a single time. V is TRBV7-6 and J is TRBJ1-2, with 9 bases aligning to TRBD1. The trim removed 5 bases at V and 4 bases at J, leaving 5 bases unmatched. CDR3 size: 14 residues. Germline V gene lookup returns CDR1 SGHVS and CDR2 FNYEAQ. In DNA form, the CDR3 reads TGTGCCAGCAGCCGGGGACAGGGCGGCTATGGCTACACCTTC. It translates to CASSRGQGGYGYTF.

The J gene is TRBJ2-1, the V gene TRBV30, with D possibly matching TRBD1 (5 bases). The CDR3 has 13 residues. Looked up from germline, CDR1 is GTSNPN and CDR2 is SVGIG (reference sequence). V shed 4 bases and J shed 8 bases, with 15 bases lying between them. The CDR3, as DNA: TGTGCCTGGAACGTCGCAGGGTTGTATGAGCAGTTCTTC. Amino acid sequence: CAWNVAGLYEQFF.

This clone was observed a few times. The genes are TRBV7-2 and TRBJ1-2; 11 bases agree with TRBD1. Looked up from germline, CDR1 is SGHTA and CDR2 is FQGNSA. This CDR3 has 16 residues. V was pared by 6 bases and J by 6 bases, with 12 bases of the junction left unmatched. The CDR3 spells CASRSGTGGKFNGYTF. CDR3 nucleotide sequence: TGTGCCAGCAGGAGTGGGACAGGGGGAAAATTTAATGGCTACACCTTC.

CDR3 sequence (DNA): TGTGCCATCGCCGGGACAGGGCCCTCCTCCTACGAGCAGTACTTC. This encodes CAIAGTGPSSYEQYF. V gene TRBV10-3 combines with J gene TRBJ2-7; 9 bases line up with TRBD1. The ends lost 8 bases at V and 0 bases at J; junction bases unmatched: 8. The germline gives CDR1 ENHRY, CDR2 SYGVKD. The CDR3 has 15 residues.

This chain connects TRBV15 to TRBJ2-5, with D possibly being TRBD1 (6 bases). Trimming left V 2 bases short and J 1 base short, with 11 bases between. The CDR3 has 15 residues. CDR1 is LNHNV, CDR2 YYDKDF, per germline (reference sequence). The CDR3 protein is CATSRSTGPQETQYF. The CDR3, as DNA: TGTGCCACCAGCAGATCCACAGGGCCCCAAGAGACCCAGTACTTC. Variable domain in full (rest from reference TRBV15 and TRBJ2-5): DAMVIQNPRYQVTQFGKPVTLSCSQTLNHNVMYWYQQKSSQAPKLLFHYYDKDFNNEADTPDNFQSRRPNTSFCFLDIRSPGLGDTAMYLCATSRSTGPQETQYFGPGTRLLVL.

This clone was seen a single time. The rearrangement uses TRBV2 and TRBJ2-1; a weak D match, TRBD1 (5 bases). Germline V gives CDR1 SNHLY, CDR2 FYNNEI. Trimming cost V 7 bases and J 0 bases, with 13 bases left between them. CDR3 length: 15 residues. CDR3 residues: CASKGSSSSYNEQFF. CDR3 bases: TGTGCCAGCAAGGGGTCGTCGAGCTCCTACAATGAGCAGTTCTTC.

The chain uses TRBV7-3 and TRBJ1-3, with TRBD1 as a possible D gene (6 bases). In germline, CDR1 is SGHTA, CDR2 FQGTGA. The CDR3 is made up of 14 amino acids. V was cut by 3 bases and J by 2 bases, with 8 bases left in between. The CDR3: CASSLGHAGNTIYF. The CDR3 DNA follows: TGTGCCAGCAGCTTGGGACACGCTGGAAACACCATATATTTT. The variable domain in full, with the rest retrieved from reference TRBV7-3 and TRBJ1-3, is GAGVSQTPSNKVTEKGKYVELRCDPISGHTALYWYRQSLGQGPEFLIYFQGTGAADDSGLPNDRFFAVRPEGSVSTLKIQRTERGDSAVYLCASSLGHAGNTIYFGEGSWLTVV.

V and J are TRBV6-5 and TRBJ1-2; possibly TRBD1 for D (6 bases). The CDR3 runs 13 residues. Deletions cut 8 bases from V and 8 bases from J, with 18 bases between. Per the germline V gene, CDR1 is MNHEY and CDR2 is SVGAGI. The CDR3 loop is CASRNRQAWGYTF. The CDR3 nucleotides read TGTGCCAGCCGAAATCGACAGGCTTGGGGCTACACCTTC.

The chain has TRBV7-6 and TRBJ2-3; 9 bases fit TRBD2. J lost 2 bases, V lost 8 bases, and 8 bases had no gene match. The CDR3 extends over 15 amino acids. Germline assignment: CDR1 SGHVS and CDR2 FNYEAQ. Here the CDR3 DNA reads TGTGCCAGCGGCGGGCTAGCGGGAATCACAGATACGCAGTATTTT. Translated: CASGGLAGITDTQYF.

The J gene is TRBJ1-5, the V gene TRBV28, with D possibly matching TRBD1 (5 bases). The germline V and J ends were trimmed by 6 bases and 5 bases, with 11 bases remaining between them. The CDR3 has 13 amino acids. Germline V gene lookup returns CDR1 MDHEN and CDR2 SYDVKM. CDR3 region: CASRVGGDQPQHF. The CDR3 nucleotides are TGTGCCAGCAGGGTGGGGGGTGATCAGCCCCAGCATTTT.

This chain joins TRBV5-1 and TRBJ1-5, with TRBD1 identical over 8 bases. The V gene's germline CDR1 is SGHRS and CDR2 YFSETQ. This CDR3 is 18 amino acids long. The V gene end was trimmed by 0 bases and the J gene end by 1 base; junction bases not matched to a gene: 9. The CDR3 bases are TGCGCCAGCAGCTTGGCCGGGGACAGGACGTCGAGCAATCAGCCCCAGCATTTT. The encoded protein is CASSLAGDRTSSNQPQHF.